A single sample gave rise to the 29 T cell receptor beta chains below, sequenced in a study of T cells after yellow fever vaccination. TCRdb independently ran MiXCR on the 5' RACE reads; one entry per CDR3 protein. Counted here are more than 350,000 distinct CDR3 sequences, around a tenth occurring once; the ten biggest clones make up 18%. Sample: PBMCs, taken on the day of the first yellow fever vaccination. The receptors stem from a man between 18 and 29 years old who received the YFV17D yellow fever vaccine.

The V gene is TRBV14, the J gene TRBJ2-2; D gene ambiguous. Trimming cost V 0 bases and J 3 bases, with 11 bases left between them. The CDR3 contains 16 residues. Germline CDR1 reads SGHDN; CDR2 reads FVKESK. CDR3 DNA: TGTGCCAGCAGCCAAGATCTCGGTTCCTACACCGGGGAGCTGTTTTTT. Its translation: CASSQDLGSYTGELFF. Filled out from reference TRBV14 and TRBJ2-2, the complete variable domain reads EAGVTQFPSHSVIEKGQTVTLRCDPISGHDNLYWYRRVMGKEIKFLLHFVKESKQDESGMPNNRFLAERTGGTYSTLKVQPAELEDSGVYFCASSQDLGSYTGELFFGEGSRLTVL.

The V gene is TRBV5-1, the J gene TRBJ1-5; 7 bases are shared with TRBD1. With 2 bases clipped from V and 3 bases from J, the junction kept 8 bases outside the gene matches. The CDR3 totals 16 residues. The germline V gene has CDR1 SGHRS and CDR2 YFSETQ. The chain's CDR3 is CASSFERTGLNQPQHF. The CDR3 DNA is TGCGCCAGCAGCTTTGAAAGGACAGGCCTCAATCAGCCCCAGCATTTT. The full variable domain, with the rest looked up from reference TRBV5-1 and TRBJ1-5, is KAGVTQTPRYLIKTRGQQVTLSCSPISGHRSVSWYQQTPGQGLQFLFEYFSETQRNKGNFPGRFSGRQFSNSRSEMNVSTLELGDSALYLCASSFERTGLNQPQHFGDGTRLSIL.

This clonotype was observed a handful of times. V usage is TRBV11-2 and J usage is TRBJ2-3; 7 nucleotides line up with TRBD1. Per the germline V gene, CDR1 is SGHAT and CDR2 is FQNNGV. With 3 bases clipped from V and 8 bases from J, the junction kept 8 bases outside the gene matches. The CDR3 covers 14 residues. As DNA, the CDR3 is TGTGCCAGCAGCTTGGGCAGGGGGTGGGGTACGCAGTATTTT. Translating gives CASSLGRGWGTQYF.

The chain joins TRBV12-3 or TRBV12-4 to TRBJ2-7, with D hard to call. The CDR3 contains 11 residues. V lost 2 bases and J lost 9, with 8 bases in between. The CDR3 region has the DNA TGTGCCAGCAGTTTATTGAGCTTGCAGTACTTC. Its translation is CASSLLSLQYF.

This clonotype was seen ten or more times. The genes are TRBV7-2 and TRBJ1-1, with TRBD1 as a possible D gene (5 bases). In germline, CDR1 is SGHTA, CDR2 FQGNSA. Trimming removed 3 bases at V and 1 base at J, with 12 bases between. The CDR3 covers 15 residues. The CDR3 nucleotides are TGTGCCAGCAGCTTTGCTATCGACAGGAACACTGAAGCTTTCTTT. Translation: CASSFAIDRNTEAFF.

This clonotype was counted between two and nine times. V and J are TRBV6-2 or TRBV6-3 and TRBJ1-6; D perhaps matches TRBD1 (5 bases). Germline V lookup: CDR1 MNHEY, CDR2 SVGEGT. Trimming removed 10 bases from V and 7 bases from J, with 14 bases in between. CDR3 length: 13 residues. CDR3 loop: CAIRRDANSPLHF. The CDR3 coding sequence is TGTGCCATCCGCCGGGACGCAAATTCACCCCTCCACTTT.

This clonotype was counted a few times. V usage is TRBV21-1 and J usage is TRBJ2-7; the table assigns TRBD1, which was not confirmed against the DNA. TRBV21-1 is a listed pseudogene. The CDR3 is made up of 15 amino acids. The CDR3 DNA sequence: TGTGCCAGCAGCTCCCGGGACAGGGATCCTTACGAGCAGTACGTC. This sequence encodes CASSSRDRDPYEQYV.

This clonotype was observed a few times. The V call is TRBV12-3 or TRBV12-4, the J call TRBJ2-2, with D perhaps matching TRBD2 (6 bases). The CDR3 consists of 15 residues. Trimming took off 5 bases at V and 5 bases at J, with 15 bases between the two ends. CDR3 protein: CASSMLQGGTGELFF. The CDR3 DNA reads as TGTGCCAGCAGTATGCTCCAGGGAGGTACCGGGGAGCTGTTTTTT.

The rearrangement uses TRBV4-1 and TRBJ2-7, with 7 nucleotides matching TRBD1. The germline V gene encodes CDR1 MGHRA and CDR2 YSYEKL. Unmatched junction bases numbered 5, after V lost 8 bases and J lost 1 base. The CDR3 runs to 13 residues. The CDR3 is CASGTAPSYEQYF. As DNA, the CDR3 is TGCGCCAGCGGGACAGCGCCTTCCTACGAGCAGTACTTC.

This clonotype was observed a handful of times. The chain is built from TRBV7-3 and TRBJ2-3; D is unresolved. Germline lookup yields CDR1 SGHTA and CDR2 FQGTGA. V was trimmed by 3 bases and J by 2 bases, leaving 9 bases between them. The CDR3 is 14 amino acids. This chain's CDR3 is CASSFLGTTDTQYF. The CDR3 nucleotides are TGTGCCAGCAGCTTCTTGGGAACCACAGATACGCAGTATTTT. The entire variable domain, with the rest obtained from reference TRBV7-3 and TRBJ2-3, is as follows: GAGVSQTPSNKVTEKGKYVELRCDPISGHTALYWYRQSLGQGPEFLIYFQGTGAADDSGLPNDRFFAVRPEGSVSTLKIQRTERGDSAVYLCASSFLGTTDTQYFGPGTRLTVL.

This clonotype was seen a handful of times. This chain links TRBV6-1 with TRBJ1-2; TRBD1 might be the D (6 bases). CDR1 is MNHNS, CDR2 SASEGT, per germline. Trimming cost V 6 bases and J 4 bases, with 15 bases left between them. The CDR3 contains 14 residues. The CDR3 spells CASSSGTRAYGYTF. DNA of the CDR3: TGTGCCAGCAGCTCCGGGACACGAGCCTATGGCTACACCTTC.

This sequence joins TRBV4-1 and TRBJ1-5; TRBD1 might be the D (5 bases). The CDR3 covers 19 residues. Germline CDR1 is MGHRA and CDR2 is YSYEKL. V was clipped by 0 bases and J by 3 bases, with 21 bases between them. The CDR3 sequence: CASSQDPPSGELNNQPQHF. The CDR3 bases are TGCGCCAGCAGCCAAGACCCTCCGTCGGGGGAACTAAACAATCAGCCCCAGCATTTT.

J is TRBJ2-1 and V is TRBV7-2, with D maybe TRBD2 (5 bases). Per the germline V gene, CDR1 is SGHTA and CDR2 is FQGNSA. This CDR3 comprises 13 residues. Trimming shortened V by 3 bases and J by 15 bases, and 18 bases separated the two germline ends. CDR3 sequence (DNA): TGTGCCAGCAGCTTTTCGGACTCCCGAGTTGGGTTCTTC. Protein product: CASSFSDSRVGFF.

The chain joins TRBV4-1 to TRBJ2-7; 7 bases are a match to TRBD2. This CDR3 is 18 amino acids long. Germline CDR1 reads MGHRA; CDR2 reads YSYEKL. The V and J ends lost 0 bases and 3 bases, in that order; junction bases with no gene match: 14. This chain's CDR3 is CASSQDFVGPSGFYEQYV. The CDR3 DNA sequence: TGCGCCAGCAGCCAAGATTTTGTAGGGCCTAGCGGATTCTACGAGCAGTACGTC.

This clonotype was seen only a few times. The CDR3 loop is CASSAQGSRQPQHF. The CDR3 nucleotides are TGTGCCAGCAGTGCACAGGGGTCTAGGCAGCCCCAGCATTTT. V is TRBV25-1 and J is TRBJ1-5, with 7 bases that match TRBD1. CDR3 length: 14 residues. The junction had 7 bases not matched to a gene; V was cut back by 4 bases and J by 7 bases. CDR1 and CDR2 (germline): MGHDK, SYGVNS.

The chain employs TRBV5-5 and TRBJ2-6; 7 bases agree with TRBD1. After removal of 4 bases from V and 2 bases from J, the junction contained 6 bases not matched to a gene. The V gene's germline CDR1 is SGHKS and CDR2 YYEKEE (reference sequence). This CDR3 is built from 16 residues. CDR3 region: CASSMNRGAGANVLTF. The CDR3 DNA reads TGTGCCAGCAGCATGAACAGGGGAGCTGGGGCCAACGTCCTGACTTTC.

The rearrangement uses TRBV6-1 and TRBJ1-5, with a tentative D call TRBD1 (5 bases). The germline gives CDR1 MNHNS, CDR2 SASEGT. Between the trimmed V and J ends, which lost 6 bases and 3 bases, there was a span of 15 bases. The CDR3 is made up of 15 amino acids. This CDR3 is CASSVRGENNQPQHF. The CDR3 bases are TGTGCCAGCAGCGTCCGGGGGGAGAACAATCAGCCCCAGCATTTT.

This clonotype was found a few times. This chain uses TRBV5-1 with TRBJ2-1; 12 bases are shared with TRBD2. The CDR3 extends over 15 amino acids. Germline CDR1 and CDR2: SGHRS and YFSETQ. Trimming cost V 4 bases and J 7 bases; bases outside gene matches: 6. In DNA, the CDR3 is TGCGCCAGCAGCGCTAGCGGGGGGGCCGGGAATGAGCAGTTCTTC. It specifies CASSASGGAGNEQFF.

The rearrangement joins TRBV3-1 to TRBJ2-3; the match to TRBD2 covers 7 bases. The germline V gene encodes CDR1 LGHDT and CDR2 YNNKEL (reference sequence). The CDR3 extends over 14 amino acids. With 2 bases clipped from V and 3 bases from J, the junction kept 2 bases outside the gene matches. The CDR3 spells CASSQLAVTDTQYF. The CDR3 nucleotides are TGTGCCAGCAGCCAACTAGCGGTTACAGATACGCAGTATTTT.

This clonotype has a count of ten or more. The chain combines TRBV29-1 with TRBJ2-5, with D hard to call. Germline CDR1 is SQVTM and CDR2 is ANQGSEA. The CDR3 has 12 amino acids. The V end was cut by 8 bases, the J end by 7 bases, with 17 bases between. In DNA, the CDR3 is TGCAGCTGGCAGGCCCCCGAAAGGACCCAGTACTTC. Translated: CSWQAPERTQYF.

This clonotype was found a few times. The chain joins TRBV5-1 to TRBJ2-3; TRBD2 agrees at 10 bases. CDR3 size: 15 residues. The ends lost 0 bases at V and 5 bases at J; junction bases unmatched: 3. CDR1 SGHRS and CDR2 YFSETQ come from the germline V gene. CDR3 protein: CASSLESGGGDTQYF. CDR3 DNA: TGCGCCAGCAGCTTGGAGAGCGGGGGGGGAGATACGCAGTATTTT.

The chain is built from TRBV11-2 and TRBJ2-2, with D possibly called TRBD1 or TRBD2 (5 bases each). The CDR3 contains 15 residues. Germline loops: CDR1 SGHAT, CDR2 FQNNGV. Trimming shortened V by 7 bases and J by 0 bases, and 12 bases separated the two germline ends. The CDR3 loop reads CASTQGATNTGELFF. The DNA of the CDR3 is TGTGCCAGCACCCAGGGAGCCACGAACACCGGGGAGCTGTTTTTT.

There are a few counts of this clonotype. This rearrangement joins TRBV30 to TRBJ1-2, with no clear D. The CDR3 covers 12 residues. Between the trimmed V and J ends, which lost 0 bases and 5 bases, there was a span of 7 bases. Germline CDR1 reads GTSNPN; CDR2 reads SVGIG (reference sequence). The CDR3 sequence is CAWSVSAYGYTF. Here the CDR3 DNA reads TGTGCCTGGAGTGTCTCAGCGTATGGCTACACCTTC. Using reference TRBV30 and TRBJ1-2 for the parts outside the CDR3, the full variable domain is SQTIHQWPATLVQPVGSPLSLECTVEGTSNPNLYWYRQAAGRGLQLLFYSVGIGQISSEVPQNLSASRPQDRQFILSSKKLLLSDSGFYLCAWSVSAYGYTFGSGTRLTVV.

The CDR3 nucleotides are TGTGCCTGGAGTGTACGCTATCTCGCCCGCGGTAATGAAAAACTGTTTTTT. Residues: CAWSVRYLARGNEKLFF. The chain joins TRBV30 to TRBJ1-4; unclear D gene. Germline V gene lookup returns CDR1 GTSNPN and CDR2 SVGIG (reference sequence). V dropped 0 bases and J dropped 4 bases, with 18 bases sitting between them. The CDR3 is 17 residues long.

The rearrangement uses TRBV7-2 and TRBJ2-3; no clear D. Germline lookup yields CDR1 SGHTA and CDR2 FQGNSA. V was cut by 1 base and J by 2 bases, with 7 bases left in between. The length of the CDR3 is 14 residues. The CDR3 reads CASSLVQHTDTQYF. The CDR3 DNA reads as TGTGCCAGCAGCTTAGTTCAGCACACAGATACGCAGTATTTT. The whole variable domain, remainder taken from reference TRBV7-2 and TRBJ2-3, is GAGVSQSPSNKVTEKGKDVELRCDPISGHTALYWYRQSLGQGLEFLIYFQGNSAPDKSGLPSDRFSAERTGGSVSTLTIQRTQQEDSAVYLCASSLVQHTDTQYFGPGTRLTVL.

This chain links TRBV5-1 with TRBJ2-5; D is possibly TRBD2 (6 bases). The CDR3 has 16 residues. Trimming shortened V by 4 bases and J by 4 bases, and 20 bases separated the two germline ends. The germline gives CDR1 SGHRS, CDR2 YFSETQ. The CDR3 reads CASSLDAQRRGETQYF. CDR3 DNA sequence: TGCGCCAGCAGCCTCGACGCGCAGCGGAGGGGAGAGACCCAGTACTTC.

The chain links TRBV28 to TRBJ2-1, with D maybe TRBD1 (5 bases). V was trimmed by 3 bases and J by 4 bases, leaving 7 bases between them. This CDR3 region has 13 residues. CDR1 and CDR2 (germline): MDHEN, SYDVKM. The DNA for the CDR3 is TGTGCCAGCAGTTTCAAGGGGTACAATGAGCAGTTCTTC. Translation gives CASSFKGYNEQFF. The full variable domain, in which reference TRBV28 and TRBJ2-1 provide the parts outside the CDR3, is DVKVTQSSRYLVKRTGEKVFLECVQDMDHENMFWYRQDPGLGLRLIYFSYDVKMKEKGDIPEGYSVSREKKERFSLILESASTNQTSMYLCASSFKGYNEQFFGPGTRLTVL.

This clonotype was counted between two and nine times. The J gene is TRBJ2-3, the V gene TRBV20-1; 7 bases line up with TRBD2. CDR1 is DFQATT, CDR2 SNEGSKA, per germline (reference sequence). The CDR3 has 13 amino acids. V dropped 6 bases and J dropped 2; count of bases not matched to a gene: 5. CDR3 bases: TGCAGTGCAACACTAGCGAACACAGATACGCAGTATTTT. Translated, it gives CSATLANTDTQYF.

This clonotype was recorded at least ten times. The chain is built from TRBV11-2 and TRBJ2-5; no definite D call. Per germline, CDR1 SGHAT and CDR2 FQNNGV. V was shortened by 0 bases and J by 2 bases, with 4 bases between the two germline ends. CDR3 length: 13 residues. The CDR3 protein is CASSLERQETQYF. The CDR3 DNA sequence: TGTGCCAGCAGCTTAGAGAGGCAAGAGACCCAGTACTTC. Full variable domain (outside the CDR3, taken from reference TRBV11-2 and TRBJ2-5): EAGVAQSPRYKIIEKRQSVAFWCNPISGHATLYWYQQILGQGPKLLIQFQNNGVVDDSQLPKDRFSAERLKGVDSTLKIQPAKLEDSAVYLCASSLERQETQYFGPGTRLLVL.